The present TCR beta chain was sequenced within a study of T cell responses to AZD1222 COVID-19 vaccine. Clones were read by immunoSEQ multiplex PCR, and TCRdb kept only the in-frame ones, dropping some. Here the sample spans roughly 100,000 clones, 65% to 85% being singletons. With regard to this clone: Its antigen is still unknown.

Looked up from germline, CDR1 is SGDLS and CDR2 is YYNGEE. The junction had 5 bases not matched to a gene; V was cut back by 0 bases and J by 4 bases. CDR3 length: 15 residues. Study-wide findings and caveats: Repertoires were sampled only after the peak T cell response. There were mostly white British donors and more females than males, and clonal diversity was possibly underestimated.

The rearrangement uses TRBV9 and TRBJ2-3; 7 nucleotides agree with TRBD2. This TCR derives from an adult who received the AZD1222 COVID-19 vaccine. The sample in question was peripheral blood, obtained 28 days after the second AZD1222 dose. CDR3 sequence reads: CASSVGGGIADTQYF. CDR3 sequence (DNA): TGTGCCAGCAGCGTAGGGGGAGGGATTGCAGATACGCAGTATTTT.